This T cell receptor beta chain was recovered during a study of T cell responses to AZD1222 COVID-19 vaccine. The V and J ends lost 6 bases and 6 bases, in that order; junction bases with no gene match: 6. CDR1 and CDR2 (germline): SNHLY, FYNNEI. The CDR3 runs 14 residues. Note on this clone: The target antigen is unknown.

Findings and caveats of the study: Spike was spanned by vaccine-associated CD4 TCRs, with dominance at 160-218 and 743-854. Spike-specific TCR breadth and depth both grew after two AZD1222 doses.

Clones were sequenced by immunoSEQ multiplex PCR, and TCRdb holds only the in-frame ones, with some missing. The data hold about 180,000 clones, with 85% to 90% observed a single time. The sequences come from peripheral blood, collected on day 0 of AZD1222 vaccination. This clonotype was sampled from an adult in good health. The chain combines TRBV2 with TRBJ2-2, with 8 bases fitting TRBD1. The CDR3 nucleotides read TGTGCCAGCAGCAAGACAGGGGTTTCCGGGGAGCTGTTTTTT. Translation gives CASSKTGVSGELFF.